Listed here are 25 T cell receptor beta chains from one sample, sequenced in a study of CD8+CD57+ T cells in acquired aplastic anemia. Patients chosen for sequencing had shown CD8+CD57+ cell expansion by flow cytometry. Genomic DNA acted as the template from which TCR beta VDJ combination and CDR3 sequence profiling were carried out. TCRdb reanalysed the reads using MiXCR and keeps one entry per CDR3 protein. The sample carries around 250,000 distinct CDR3 sequences, roughly 82% recorded once. Sequenced sample: sorted CD4+, CD8+, or CD8+CD57+ T cells (not recorded which) from PBMCs. All receptors derive from a human donor with aplastic anemia.

About this clonotype itself: Compared with germline, one end of the junction differs, possibly owing to a read error. The V gene is TRBV7-2, the J gene TRBJ2-3; 8 positions agree with TRBD1. Germline V gives CDR1 SGHTA, CDR2 FQGNSA. CDR3 length: 15 amino acids. CDR3 loop: CASTSTGASVLTLYF. CDR3 DNA sequence: TGTGCCAGCACCTCGACAGGGGCCAGCGTACTTACGCTGTATTTT.

As concerns this clonotype: The junction departs from germline at one end; a sequencing error may be responsible. The chain recombines TRBV25-1 with TRBJ2-7; 7 bases are shared with TRBD1. Germline V gives CDR1 MGHDK, CDR2 SYGVNS. CDR3 length: 16 amino acids. CDR3 DNA sequence: TGTGGCAGCCAAGACGATTCCAGGGGGATCAAAAACGAGCAGTACTTC. Translated, it gives CGSQDDSRGIKNEQYF.

CDR3 nucleotide sequence: TGTGCCAGCAGCTTAGCCGGCCCGGCCGATACGCAGTATTTT. Its translation: CASSLAGPADTQYF. The rearrangement joins TRBV11-2 to TRBJ2-3; D is undetermined. The germline V and J ends were trimmed by 1 base and 6 bases, with 11 bases remaining between them. The CDR3 length is 14 residues. From germline, CDR1 is SGHAT and CDR2 FQNNGV.

This clonotype is a singleton in its sample. The chain carries TRBV24-1 and TRBJ2-1, with 10 bases fitting TRBD1. The V gene's germline CDR1 is KGHDR and CDR2 SFDVKD. Trimming took 4 bases from V and 7 from J; bases not matched to a gene: 6. This CDR3 is 15 amino acids long. Written as DNA, the CDR3 is TGTGCCACCAGTGACCCGGGACAGGGGAGGAATGAGCAGTTCTTC. Translation: CATSDPGQGRNEQFF.

The rearrangement uses TRBV5-6 and TRBJ2-7, with 7 bases fitting TRBD1. The CDR3 consists of 18 residues. With 3 bases clipped from V and 1 base from J, the junction kept 16 bases outside the gene matches. Germline V gene lookup returns CDR1 SGHDT and CDR2 YYEEEE. The CDR3 sequence is CASSSVHDGTALSYEQYV. CDR3 nucleotides: TGTGCCAGCAGCTCCGTTCACGACGGGACAGCCCTTTCCTACGAGCAGTACGTC.

There are a few counts of this clonotype. The CDR3 is CASSLAGGPDEQYV. The CDR3, as DNA: TGTGCCAGCAGCTTAGCGGGAGGTCCCGACGAGCAGTATGTC. The J gene is TRBJ2-7, the V gene TRBV7-8; D possibly corresponds to TRBD2 (6 bases). Germline V lookup: CDR1 SGHVS, CDR2 FQNEAQ. This CDR3 spans 14 amino acids.

The J gene is TRBJ2-1, the V gene TRBV6-5; 9 bases fit TRBD2. In germline, CDR1 is MNHEY, CDR2 SVGAGI. The CDR3 spans 16 residues. The V and J ends lost 5 bases and 5 bases, in that order; junction bases with no gene match: 10. CDR3 in amino acids: CASSETRLAADNEQFF. CDR3 bases: TGTGCCAGCAGTGAAACAAGACTAGCGGCGGACAATGAGCAGTTCTTC.

Comments on this clonotype: One end of the junction fails to match germline, which may point to a read error. The genes are TRBV7-8 and TRBJ1-1; no clear D. The CDR3 loop spans 18 amino acids. The germline V gene has CDR1 SGHVS and CDR2 FQNEAQ. The CDR3 nucleotides read TGTGCCACCAGCTTAACTCGTGGGCGCACAGTTTCGAGGACTGAAGCTTTCTTT. Residues: CATSLTRGRTVSRTEAFF. Looking up the rest from reference TRBV7-8 and TRBJ1-1 gives the full variable domain: GAGVSQSPRYKVAKRGQDVALRCDPISGHVSLFWYQQALGQGPEFLTYFQNEAQLDKSGLPSDRFFAERPEGSVSTLKIQRTQQEDSAVYLCATSLTRGRTVSRTEAFFGQGTRLTVV.

The chain combines TRBV10-3 with TRBJ1-2, with D perhaps matching TRBD1 (5 bases). Germline V gene data show CDR1 as ENHRY and CDR2 as SYGVKD. Deletions cut 6 bases from V and 8 bases from J, with 16 bases between. The CDR3 runs to 13 residues. The chain's CDR3 is CAISPHGAEGYTF. The CDR3 DNA follows: TGTGCCATCAGCCCCCACGGGGCTGAGGGCTACACCTTC.

The chain recombines TRBV7-6 with TRBJ2-7, with D unclear. Trimming shortened V by 2 bases and J by 3 bases, and 23 bases separated the two germline ends. The germline V gene has CDR1 SGHVS and CDR2 FNYEAQ. The CDR3 spans 18 residues. The CDR3 is CASSLPPTDTQYFYEQYV. CDR3 coding DNA: TGTGCCAGCAGCTTACCCCCCACCGATACGCAGTATTTCTACGAGCAGTACGTC.

With regard to this clonotype: Relative to the germline gene, one junction end is altered; a read error may explain this. The CDR3 is CASSRQGAWGETQYF. The CDR3 DNA sequence: TGTGCCAGCAGCCGACAGGGGGCCTGGGGAGAGACCCAGTACTTT. V is TRBV2 and J is TRBJ2-5; 10 nucleotides match TRBD1. The germline V gene encodes CDR1 SNHLY and CDR2 FYNNEI. CDR3 length equals 15 residues.

Notes on this clonotype: The CDR3 carries no conserved terminal phenylalanine or tryptophan, so it likely arises from a read error. The limits of the CDR3 on the DNA are not certain, so only TCRdb's listed CDR3 is given. V usage is TRBV2 and J usage is TRBJ1-1; TRBD1 reflects the table's D call only, with no check against the DNA. The germline gives CDR1 SNHLY, CDR2 FYNNEI. The CDR3 is 15 amino acids long, termini counted. The CDR3 reads CASGDGGTDTPDFCP.

A remark on this clonotype: A junction end diverges from the germline sequence, so it may reflect a read error. The rearrangement joins TRBV2 to TRBJ1-1; 7 bases match TRBD1. CDR1 and CDR2 from the germline V gene are SNHLY and FYNNEI. The CDR3 is 15 residues long. As DNA, the CDR3 is TGTGCCAGCGGGTTAGATGTGACAGGGACGACTGATTTTTGCTTT. This translates into CASGLDVTGTTDFCF.

Regarding this clonotype: One end of the junction is discordant with germline, which a read error may explain. V is TRBV2 and J is TRBJ2-1; possible D gene TRBD2, 7 bases. The DNA end is more similar to TRBJ2-3, so the J call may be wrong. The CDR3 runs 13 residues. CDR1 SNHLY and CDR2 FYNNEI come from the germline V gene. CDR3 nucleotide sequence: TGTGTCAGCAGGGGCGGGGGCAGAGATGCGCAGTATTTT. Amino acid sequence: CVSRGGGRDAQYF.

Points on this clonotype: The conserved closing phenylalanine or tryptophan is absent in this CDR3, likely reflecting a read error. It is unclear where the CDR3 begins or ends on the DNA, so no DNA is shown, and the CDR3 is as TCRdb lists it. The chain uses TRBV7-2 and TRBJ2-1; the table calls TRBD1, which could not be checked here. Germline-derived CDR1 and CDR2 are SGHTA and FQGNSA. Inclusive of both ends, the CDR3 amounts to 13 amino acids. The CDR3 sequence: CASSYGGSPDTHY.

Regarding this clonotype: Compared with germline, one end of the junction differs, possibly owing to a read error. V usage is TRBV2 and J usage is TRBJ1-1, with D unclear. Germline assignment: CDR1 SNHLY and CDR2 FYNNEI. This CDR3 has 15 amino acids. The CDR3 sequence: CASRDGVTDTNEFGF. As DNA, the CDR3 is TGTGCCAGCAGGGACGGGGTCACAGATACGAATGAATTTGGCTTT.

About this clonotype itself: Without the conserved terminal phenylalanine or tryptophan, this CDR3 likely stems from a read error. The DNA is omitted, as the CDR3 cannot be located on it reliably, and the CDR3 follows TCRdb's listing. V is TRBV2 and J is TRBJ2-3; the table gives TRBD1 as D, unverified against the DNA. Termini included, the CDR3 measures 13 amino acids. Germline V gene data show CDR1 as SNHLY and CDR2 as FYNNEI. The CDR3 spells CASGDGGKDTEYL.

V and J are TRBV7-9 and TRBJ2-7, with D possibly being TRBD2 (5 bases). The germline V and J ends were trimmed by 4 bases and 4 bases, with 26 bases remaining between them. There are 18 residues in the CDR3. Germline CDR1 reads SEHNR; CDR2 reads FQNEAQ (reference sequence). This chain's CDR3 is CASSSHSPSTDPQYEQYV. The CDR3 DNA is TGTGCCAGCAGCTCCCATAGCCCTAGCACAGACCCTCAGTACGAGCAGTACGTC.

This clonotype occurred once. The chain links TRBV24-1 to TRBJ2-1; D possibly matches TRBD1 or TRBD2 (6 bases each). V shed 9 bases and J shed 6 bases, with 14 bases lying between them. Germline V lookup: CDR1 KGHDR, CDR2 SFDVKD. This CDR3 is built from 13 residues. CDR3 nucleotide sequence: TGTGCCACCTCCTGGGGGGCGGGCAATGAGCAGTTCTTC. Translated: CATSWGAGNEQFF.

Note on this clonotype: The junction departs from the called germline gene at one end, perhaps through a read error. This chain connects TRBV7-8 to TRBJ2-5; 9 nucleotides align to TRBD2. Germline V gene lookup returns CDR1 SGHVS and CDR2 FQNEAQ. The CDR3 is 16 amino acids. Written as DNA, the CDR3 is TGCGCCAGCAGCCAAGCGGGAGGCCCAAATACAGAGACCCAGTACTTC. Amino acid sequence: CASSQAGGPNTETQYF.

As regards this clonotype: It may be a read error: a sequence one base away is much more abundant. This CDR3 is missing its conserved last phenylalanine or tryptophan, likely due to a read error. The rearrangement uses TRBV15 and TRBJ2-5; D uncertain. Germline CDR1 is LNHNV and CDR2 is YYDKDF (reference sequence). V dropped 1 base and J dropped 0 bases, with 6 bases sitting between them. CDR3 length equals 14 residues. The CDR3 sequence is CATSRGRDQETQYL. In nucleotides, the CDR3 is TGTGCCACCAGCAGAGGCCGTGACCAAGAGACCCAGTACCTC.

This rearrangement joins TRBV9 to TRBJ2-3; D may match TRBD1 or TRBD2 (5 bases each). The germline V gene has CDR1 SGDLS and CDR2 YYNGEE. Deletions cut 7 bases from V and 3 bases from J, with 12 bases between. This CDR3 is built from 13 residues. The CDR3 DNA sequence: TGTGCCAGCGGGGACGGGCAGACAGATACGCAGTATTTT. It codes for CASGDGQTDTQYF.

Comments on this clonotype: Compared with germline, one end of the junction differs, possibly owing to a read error. This chain uses TRBV7-6 with TRBJ2-1; D might be TRBD2 (6 bases). The germline V gene encodes CDR1 SGHVS and CDR2 FNYEAQ. This CDR3 spans 13 amino acids. Here the CDR3 DNA reads TGTGCTAGCAGCTTAGCCCAGAGGACTAAGCAGTTCTTC. Translating it yields CASSLAQRTKQFF.

The chain has TRBV7-2 and TRBJ2-5, with 9 bases fitting TRBD1. CDR1 SGHTA and CDR2 FQGNSA come from the germline V gene. The CDR3 consists of 14 residues. The V gene end was trimmed by 5 bases and the J gene end by 13 bases; junction bases not matched to a gene: 14. The CDR3: CASSNGQGRQNTYF. In DNA form, the CDR3 reads TGTGCCAGCAGCAATGGACAGGGGAGACAAAACACGTACTTC.

Details on this clonotype: The final CDR3 position lacks the conserved phenylalanine or tryptophan, pointing to a likely read error. The DNA is left out, because the CDR3 cannot be placed on it with certainty; the CDR3 is given as TCRdb lists it. This sequence joins TRBV7-9 and TRBJ2-3; TRBD1, as called in the table, went unchecked against the DNA. The CDR3 is 12 residues long, ends included. Germline V gene sequence: CDR1 SEHNR, CDR2 FQNEAQ (reference sequence). The chain's CDR3 is CASSVASSYGAN.